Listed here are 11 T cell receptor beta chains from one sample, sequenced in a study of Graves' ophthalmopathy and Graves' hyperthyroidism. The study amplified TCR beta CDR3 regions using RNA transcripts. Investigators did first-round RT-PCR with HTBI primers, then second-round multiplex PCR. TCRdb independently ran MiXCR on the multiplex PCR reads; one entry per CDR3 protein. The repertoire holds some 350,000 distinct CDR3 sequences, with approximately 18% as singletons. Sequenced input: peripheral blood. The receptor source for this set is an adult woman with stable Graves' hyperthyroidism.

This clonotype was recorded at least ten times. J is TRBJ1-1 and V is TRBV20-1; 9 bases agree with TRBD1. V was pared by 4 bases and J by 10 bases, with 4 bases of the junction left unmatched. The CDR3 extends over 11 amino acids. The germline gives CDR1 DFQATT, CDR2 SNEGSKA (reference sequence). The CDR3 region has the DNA TGCAGTGCTATGGGACAGGGCCGAGCTTTCTTT. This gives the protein CSAMGQGRAFF.

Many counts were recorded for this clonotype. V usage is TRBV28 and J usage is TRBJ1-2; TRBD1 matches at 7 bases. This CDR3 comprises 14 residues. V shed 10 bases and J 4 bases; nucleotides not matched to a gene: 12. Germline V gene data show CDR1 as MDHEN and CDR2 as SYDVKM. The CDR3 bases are TGTGCCACCTCTAGACAGGGACGATCCTATGGCTACACCTTC. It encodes CATSRQGRSYGYTF.

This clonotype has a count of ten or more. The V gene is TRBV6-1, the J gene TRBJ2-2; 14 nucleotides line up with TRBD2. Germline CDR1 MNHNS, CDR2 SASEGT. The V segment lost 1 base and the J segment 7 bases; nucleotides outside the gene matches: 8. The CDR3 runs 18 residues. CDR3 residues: CASSEERLAGGHVGELFF. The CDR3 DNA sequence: TGTGCCAGCAGTGAAGAGAGACTAGCGGGAGGGCATGTCGGGGAGCTGTTTTTT.

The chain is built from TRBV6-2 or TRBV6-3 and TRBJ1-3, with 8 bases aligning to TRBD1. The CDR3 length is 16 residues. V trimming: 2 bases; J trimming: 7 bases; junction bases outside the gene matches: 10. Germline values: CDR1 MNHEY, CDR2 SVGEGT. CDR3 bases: TGTGCCAGCAGTTACCTCGGACAGGGACGAGGGAACACCATATATTTT. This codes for CASSYLGQGRGNTIYF.

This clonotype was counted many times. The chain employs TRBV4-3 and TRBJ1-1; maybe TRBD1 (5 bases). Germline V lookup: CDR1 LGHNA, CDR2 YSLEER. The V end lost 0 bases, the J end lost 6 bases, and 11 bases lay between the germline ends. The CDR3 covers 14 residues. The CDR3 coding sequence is TGCGCCAGCAGCCAAGATGGGGGAGGGCCTGAAGCTTTCTTT. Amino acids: CASSQDGGGPEAFF.

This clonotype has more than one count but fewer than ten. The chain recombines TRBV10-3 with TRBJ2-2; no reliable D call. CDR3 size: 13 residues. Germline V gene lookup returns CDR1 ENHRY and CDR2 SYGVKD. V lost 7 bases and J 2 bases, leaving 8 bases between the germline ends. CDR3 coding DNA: TGTGCCATCAAATCTCGCAACACCGGGGAGCTGTTTTTT. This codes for CAIKSRNTGELFF.

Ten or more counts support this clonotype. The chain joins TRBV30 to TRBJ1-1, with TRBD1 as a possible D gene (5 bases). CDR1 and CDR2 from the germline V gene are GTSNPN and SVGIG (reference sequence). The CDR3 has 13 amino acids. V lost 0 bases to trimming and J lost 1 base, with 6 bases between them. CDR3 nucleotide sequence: TGTGCCTGGAGTGTAAGGGGGAACACTGAAGCTTTCTTT. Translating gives CAWSVRGNTEAFF.

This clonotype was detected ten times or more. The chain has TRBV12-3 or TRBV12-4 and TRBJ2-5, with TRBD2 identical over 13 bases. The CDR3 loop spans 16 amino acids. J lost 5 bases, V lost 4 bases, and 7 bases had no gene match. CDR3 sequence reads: CASSSRTSGRPETQYF. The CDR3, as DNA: TGTGCCAGCAGTTCTCGGACTAGCGGGAGACCGGAGACCCAGTACTTC.

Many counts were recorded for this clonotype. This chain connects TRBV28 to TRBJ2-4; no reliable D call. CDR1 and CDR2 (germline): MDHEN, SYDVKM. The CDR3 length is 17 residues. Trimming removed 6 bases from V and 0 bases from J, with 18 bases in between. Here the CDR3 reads CASSEAKWPTAKNIQYF. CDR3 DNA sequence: TGTGCCAGCAGCGAGGCGAAATGGCCGACAGCCAAAAACATTCAGTACTTC.

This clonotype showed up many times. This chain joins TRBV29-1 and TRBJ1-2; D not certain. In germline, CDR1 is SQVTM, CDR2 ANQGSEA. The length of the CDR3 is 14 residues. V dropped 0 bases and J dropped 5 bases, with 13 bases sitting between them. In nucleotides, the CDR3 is TGCAGCGTTGAAGATCGTTACGGGAAATATGGCTACACCTTC. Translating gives CSVEDRYGKYGYTF.

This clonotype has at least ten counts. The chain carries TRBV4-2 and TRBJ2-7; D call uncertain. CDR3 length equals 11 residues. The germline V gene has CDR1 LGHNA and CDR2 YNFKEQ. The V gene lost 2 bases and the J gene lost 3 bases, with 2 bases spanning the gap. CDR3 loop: CASSQNYEQYF. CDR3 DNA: TGTGCCAGCAGCCAAAACTACGAGCAGTACTTC.